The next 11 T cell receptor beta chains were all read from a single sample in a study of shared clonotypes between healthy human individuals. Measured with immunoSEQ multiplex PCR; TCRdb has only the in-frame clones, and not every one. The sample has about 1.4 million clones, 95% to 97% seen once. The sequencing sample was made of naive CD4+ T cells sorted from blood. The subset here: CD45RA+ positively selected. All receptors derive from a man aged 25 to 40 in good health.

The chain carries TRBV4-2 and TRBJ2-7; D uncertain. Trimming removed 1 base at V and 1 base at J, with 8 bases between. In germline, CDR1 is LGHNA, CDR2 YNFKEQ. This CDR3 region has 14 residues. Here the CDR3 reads CASSQGLFSYEQYF. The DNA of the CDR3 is TGTGCCAGCAGCCAAGGTCTTTTTTCCTACGAGCAGTACTTC.

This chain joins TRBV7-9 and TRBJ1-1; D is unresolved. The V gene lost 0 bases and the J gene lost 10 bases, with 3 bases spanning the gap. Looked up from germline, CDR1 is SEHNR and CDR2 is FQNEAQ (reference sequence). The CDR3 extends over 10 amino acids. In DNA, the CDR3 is TGTGCCAGCAGCTTAGCGATAGCTTTCTTT. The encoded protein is CASSLAIAFF.

Here the CDR3 DNA reads TGTGCCAGCAGCGTAGTTGGGGGAAAATATTCCGTCGATGAGCAGTTCTTC. Protein product: CASSVVGGKYSVDEQFF. The V and J genes are TRBV9 and TRBJ2-1, with D perhaps TRBD1 or TRBD2 (5 bases each). The germline gives CDR1 SGDLS, CDR2 YYNGEE. With 0 bases removed from V and 8 bases from J, the gap between germline ends came to 21 bases. This CDR3 spans 17 amino acids.

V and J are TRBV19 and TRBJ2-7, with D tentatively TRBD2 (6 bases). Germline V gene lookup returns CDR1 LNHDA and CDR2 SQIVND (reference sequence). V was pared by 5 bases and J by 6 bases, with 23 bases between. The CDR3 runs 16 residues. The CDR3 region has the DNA TGTGCCAGTAGTCCGGAGGGCCCTAGGAGGATCCGCGAGCAGTACTTC. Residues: CASSPEGPRRIREQYF.

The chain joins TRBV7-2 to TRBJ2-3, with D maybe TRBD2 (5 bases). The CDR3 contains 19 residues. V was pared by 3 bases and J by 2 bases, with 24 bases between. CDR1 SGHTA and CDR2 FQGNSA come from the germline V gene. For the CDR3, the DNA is TGTGCCAGCAGCTTTTCCGGAATCCCAAGGACTGGTGACACAGATACGCAGTATTTT. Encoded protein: CASSFSGIPRTGDTDTQYF.

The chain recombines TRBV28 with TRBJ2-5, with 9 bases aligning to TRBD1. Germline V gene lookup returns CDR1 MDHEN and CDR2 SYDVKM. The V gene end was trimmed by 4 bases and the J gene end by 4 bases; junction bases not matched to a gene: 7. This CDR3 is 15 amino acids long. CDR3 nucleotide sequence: TGTGCCAGCAGTTCCGCCGGGACAGGGACAGAGACCCAGTACTTC. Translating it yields CASSSAGTGTETQYF.

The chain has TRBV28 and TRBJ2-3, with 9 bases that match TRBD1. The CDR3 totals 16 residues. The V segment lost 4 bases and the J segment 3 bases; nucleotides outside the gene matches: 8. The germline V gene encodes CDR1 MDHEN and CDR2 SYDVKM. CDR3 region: CASSSPGGQGTDTQYF. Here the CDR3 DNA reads TGTGCCAGCAGTTCACCAGGAGGACAGGGGACAGATACGCAGTATTTT. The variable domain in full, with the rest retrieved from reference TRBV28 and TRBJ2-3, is DVKVTQSSRYLVKRTGEKVFLECVQDMDHENMFWYRQDPGLGLRLIYFSYDVKMKEKGDIPEGYSVSREKKERFSLILESASTNQTSMYLCASSSPGGQGTDTQYFGPGTRLTVL.

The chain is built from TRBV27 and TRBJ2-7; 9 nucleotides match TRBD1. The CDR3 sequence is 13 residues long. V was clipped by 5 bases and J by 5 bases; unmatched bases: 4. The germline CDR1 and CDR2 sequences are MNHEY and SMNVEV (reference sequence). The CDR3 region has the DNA TGTGCCAGCAGTCCACAGGGGGCAAACGAGCAGTACTTC. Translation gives CASSPQGANEQYF.

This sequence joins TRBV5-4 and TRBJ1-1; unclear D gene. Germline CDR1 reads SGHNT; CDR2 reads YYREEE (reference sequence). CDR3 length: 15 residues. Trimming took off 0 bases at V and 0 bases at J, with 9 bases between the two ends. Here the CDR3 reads CASSLVSPVNTEAFF. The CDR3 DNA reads TGTGCCAGCAGCTTGGTATCCCCGGTGAACACTGAAGCTTTCTTT.

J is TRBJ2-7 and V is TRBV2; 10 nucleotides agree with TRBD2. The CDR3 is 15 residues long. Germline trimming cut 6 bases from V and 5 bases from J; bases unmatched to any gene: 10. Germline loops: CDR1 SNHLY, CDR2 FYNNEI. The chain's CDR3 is CASRPRLAGSNEQYF. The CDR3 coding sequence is TGTGCCAGCAGACCCAGACTAGCGGGTTCCAACGAGCAGTACTTC. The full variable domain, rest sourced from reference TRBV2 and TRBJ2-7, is EPEVTQTPSHQVTQMGQEVILRCVPISNHLYFYWYRQILGQKVEFLVSFYNNEISEKSEIFDDQFSVERPDGSNFTLKIRSTKLEDSAMYFCASRPRLAGSNEQYFGPGTRLTVT.

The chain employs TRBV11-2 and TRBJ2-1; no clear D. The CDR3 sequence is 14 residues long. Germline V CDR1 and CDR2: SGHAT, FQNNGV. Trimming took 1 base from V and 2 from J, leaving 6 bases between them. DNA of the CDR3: TGTGCCAGCAGCTTAGTGGGTACCTACAATGAGCAGTTCTTC. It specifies CASSLVGTYNEQFF.